Below, 21 T cell receptor beta chains from the same sample are listed, as sequenced in a study of T cells after yellow fever vaccination (dated by TCRdb to the late 2010s). This sample's treatment or condition label indicates: live attenuated yellow fever vaccine strain. The library was built by means of 5' RACE. This sample was sequenced with an Illumina HiSeq 2500. TCRdb reran the public reads through fastp at Q25 and MiXCR, keeping productive beta chains. Identical CDR3 protein sequences are pooled into one entry, listed with their most common genes and DNA. In this sample the table shows about 360,000 distinct CDR3 sequences, about 6.2% of which occur a single time. Together, the top ten hold 15% of the sample. Sequenced here: PBMCs, sampled 5 days after the yellow fever booster vaccination. The receptor source for this set is a man in his thirties or forties who received the YFV17D yellow fever vaccine.

This clonotype was seen a handful of times. The V gene is TRBV6-5, the J gene TRBJ1-1; 7 nucleotides align to TRBD1. The ends lost 2 bases at V and 1 base at J; junction bases unmatched: 10. Germline values: CDR1 MNHEY, CDR2 SVGAGI. This CDR3 region has 17 residues. CDR3: CASSYTLGGQPNTEAFF. DNA for the CDR3: TGTGCCAGCAGTTACACACTCGGGGGACAGCCGAACACTGAAGCTTTCTTT.

This clonotype was counted a few times. V and J are TRBV7-2 and TRBJ2-3; 14 nucleotides match TRBD2. This CDR3 is built from 16 residues. The germline V gene has CDR1 SGHTA and CDR2 FQGNSA. Trimming removed 6 bases from V and 7 bases from J; junction bases left unmatched: 9. CDR3 sequence reads: CASRLTGTSGSHTQYF. CDR3 bases: TGTGCCAGCAGACTAACCGGGACTAGCGGGAGTCATACGCAGTATTTT.

Many counts were recorded for this clonotype. The rearrangement links TRBV5-1 to TRBJ2-7, with 11 positions matching TRBD2. Per germline, CDR1 SGHRS and CDR2 YFSETQ. This CDR3 spans 14 amino acids. V shed 6 bases, J shed 5 bases, and the junction held 7 bases outside the gene matches. The CDR3 sequence: CASTRTSGFDEQYF. The CDR3 region has the DNA TGCGCCAGCACCAGGACTAGCGGGTTCGACGAGCAGTACTTC.

The rearrangement uses TRBV20-1 and TRBJ1-1; D remains unclear. The germline CDR1 and CDR2 sequences are DFQATT and SNEGSKA (reference sequence). The CDR3 is made up of 14 amino acids. V lost 6 bases and J lost 0, with 14 bases in between. The DNA of the CDR3 is TGCAGTGCGTCGACCGGGCTGATGAACACTGAAGCTTTCTTT. Translation gives CSASTGLMNTEAFF.

This clonotype turned up a few times. This chain links TRBV18 with TRBJ2-1; the D is unclear. Per germline, CDR1 KGHSH and CDR2 LQKENI. This CDR3 comprises 15 residues. Deletions cut 2 bases from V and 6 bases from J, with 14 bases between. The CDR3 spells CASSPGSPHGNEQFF. CDR3 in DNA: TGTGCCAGCTCACCAGGGTCACCCCACGGCAATGAGCAGTTCTTC.

This clonotype was picked up a small number of times. The rearrangement links TRBV7-2 to TRBJ2-1; D unresolved. Between the trimmed V and J ends, which lost 3 bases and 9 bases, there was a span of 15 bases. The CDR3 covers 14 residues. CDR1 and CDR2 (germline): SGHTA, FQGNSA. As DNA, the CDR3 is TGTGCCAGCAGCTTTTCAAGTCCCTCCGGTGAGCAGTTCTTC. Translating it yields CASSFSSPSGEQFF.

V gene TRBV29-1 combines with J gene TRBJ2-7; D possibly corresponds to TRBD2 (6 bases). The germline V gene has CDR1 SQVTM and CDR2 ANQGSEA. Trimming stripped 5 bases from V and 2 bases from J, with 19 bases between. This CDR3 spans 15 amino acids. CDR3 in DNA: TGCAGCGTTCTCATAGCGGAAAAGGGGACCTACGAGCAGTACTTC. Residues: CSVLIAEKGTYEQYF.

This clonotype was observed a handful of times. This chain links TRBV6-2 or TRBV6-3 with TRBJ1-2, with 9 bases lining up with TRBD1. The germline CDR1 and CDR2 sequences are MNHEY and SVGEGT. Trimming cost V 3 bases and J 6 bases; bases outside gene matches: 5. The CDR3 consists of 14 residues. The CDR3 DNA reads as TGTGCCAGCAGTTATCGGCGACAGGGGGATGGCTACACCTTC. Its protein product is CASSYRRQGDGYTF.

A few counts support this clonotype. The chain recombines TRBV13 with TRBJ1-5, with a tentative D call TRBD1 (5 bases). V was trimmed by 5 bases and J by 7 bases, leaving 15 bases between them. The CDR3 extends over 14 amino acids. Germline V CDR1 and CDR2: PRHDT, FYEKMQ (reference sequence). Here the CDR3 DNA reads TGTGCCAGCAGCCTGCGGGGCGCGGGGCAGCCCCAGCATTTT. Translation gives CASSLRGAGQPQHF. Looking up the rest from reference TRBV13 and TRBJ1-5 gives the full variable domain: AAGVIQSPRHLIKEKRETATLKCYPIPRHDTVYWYQQGPGQDPQFLISFYEKMQSDKGSIPDRFSAQQFSDYHSELNMSSLELGDSALYFCASSLRGAGQPQHFGDGTRLSIL.

The V call is TRBV28, the J call TRBJ2-7, with 9 nucleotides matching TRBD2. The CDR3 runs 14 residues. Germline CDR1 reads MDHEN; CDR2 reads SYDVKM. The junction had 8 bases not matched to a gene; V was cut back by 7 bases and J by 4 bases. The CDR3 bases are TGTGCCAGCAATGAGCGGGAGGCACTATACGAGCAGTACTTC. Its translation is CASNEREALYEQYF.

The chain is built from TRBV6-1 and TRBJ1-2; a possible D gene is TRBD1 (5 bases). V lost 5 bases and J 4 bases, leaving 14 bases between the germline ends. CDR1 and CDR2 from the germline V gene are MNHNS and SASEGT. The CDR3 totals 14 residues. CDR3 sequence (DNA): TGTGCCAGCAGTCGGCCTGACAGATTCTATGGCTACACCTTC. Encoded protein: CASSRPDRFYGYTF.

The chain links TRBV30 to TRBJ2-5; D call uncertain. CDR3 size: 12 residues. V was trimmed by 3 bases and J by 4 bases, leaving 9 bases between them. The germline gives CDR1 GTSNPN, CDR2 SVGIG (reference sequence). CDR3 DNA sequence: TGTGCCTGGAGCCAGTCGGTAGAGACCCAGTACTTC. Translated: CAWSQSVETQYF.

The genes are TRBV11-2 and TRBJ2-1; TRBD2 might be the D (6 bases). V lost 6 bases and J 0 bases, leaving 15 bases between the germline ends. The CDR3 length is 16 residues. Germline-derived CDR1 and CDR2 are SGHAT and FQNNGV. The CDR3 DNA follows: TGTGCCAGCAGTATTCAGGGACTTGTCTCCTACAATGAGCAGTTCTTC. Encoded protein: CASSIQGLVSYNEQFF.

This clonotype was picked up a small number of times. The chain joins TRBV19 to TRBJ2-7, with D perhaps TRBD2 (6 bases). V lost 3 bases and J lost 3, with 15 bases in between. This CDR3 is built from 15 residues. From germline, CDR1 is LNHDA and CDR2 SQIVND (reference sequence). CDR3 sequence (DNA): TGTGCCAGTAGTATCGGGACGGCGGACTACTACGAGCAGTACTTC. This gives the protein CASSIGTADYYEQYF.

This clonotype turned up a few times. The chain has TRBV3-1 and TRBJ2-1; possible D gene TRBD2, 5 bases. Germline V gene lookup returns CDR1 LGHDT and CDR2 YNNKEL (reference sequence). V was pared by 6 bases and J by 10 bases, with 10 bases between. CDR3 size: 11 residues. In DNA, the CDR3 is TGTGCCAGCAGGTTAGCGAGGGAGCAGTTCTTC. Its protein is CASRLAREQFF.

This clonotype was observed a handful of times. The genes are TRBV10-2 and TRBJ2-7; 7 nucleotides agree with TRBD2. V lost 4 bases and J lost 5; bases outside the gene matches: 11. Germline assignment: CDR1 WSHSY and CDR2 SAAADI. This CDR3 region has 15 residues. CDR3 sequence: CASSGSGLISDEQYF. In DNA form, the CDR3 reads TGCGCCAGCAGTGGTTCGGGACTAATATCAGACGAGCAGTACTTC.

A few counts support this clonotype. The chain has TRBV30 and TRBJ2-2; no reliable D call. Germline-derived CDR1 and CDR2 are GTSNPN and SVGIG (reference sequence). The V and J ends lost 6 bases and 0 bases respectively, with 5 bases between them. CDR3 length: 12 residues. Here the CDR3 reads CACSANTGELFF. DNA of the CDR3: TGTGCCTGCTCTGCGAACACCGGGGAGCTGTTTTTT. The entire variable domain, with the rest obtained from reference TRBV30 and TRBJ2-2, is as follows: SQTIHQWPATLVQPVGSPLSLECTVEGTSNPNLYWYRQAAGRGLQLLFYSVGIGQISSEVPQNLSASRPQDRQFILSSKKLLLSDSGFYLCACSANTGELFFGEGSRLTVL.

The V and J genes are TRBV7-3 and TRBJ2-1, with 11 bases aligning to TRBD2. The CDR3 extends over 14 amino acids. Germline loops: CDR1 SGHTA, CDR2 FQGTGA. V shed 5 bases, J shed 7 bases, and the junction held 4 bases outside the gene matches. The CDR3 here is CASSITSGGNEQFF. CDR3 nucleotide sequence: TGTGCCAGCAGCATCACTAGCGGGGGTAATGAGCAGTTCTTC.

In this sample, this clonotype turned up many times. The J gene is TRBJ2-5, the V gene TRBV5-1; D gene ambiguous. The CDR3 runs to 12 residues. Per the germline V gene, CDR1 is SGHRS and CDR2 is YFSETQ. V was clipped by 4 bases and J by 1 base, with 5 bases between them. The CDR3 protein is CASSTGQETQYF. CDR3 nucleotides: TGCGCCAGCAGCACCGGCCAAGAGACCCAGTACTTC.

This clonotype occurred many times. V is TRBV4-3 and J is TRBJ2-5; a weak D match, TRBD2 (5 bases). Trimming removed 5 bases from V and 5 bases from J, with 21 bases in between. The germline gives CDR1 LGHNA, CDR2 YSLEER. The length of the CDR3 is 16 residues. Here the CDR3 DNA reads TGCGCCAGCAGCGTTAATCTGGGCTGGAGCGGCGAGACCCAGTACTTC. Protein product: CASSVNLGWSGETQYF.

The J gene is TRBJ2-1, the V gene TRBV4-1; weak D call: TRBD2 (5 bases). From germline, CDR1 is MGHRA and CDR2 YSYEKL. V gave up 1 base and J gave up 5 bases, with 12 bases separating them. This CDR3 region has 15 residues. This chain's CDR3 is CASSQVGSGHNEQFF. The CDR3 DNA reads as TGCGCCAGCAGCCAAGTTGGGAGTGGTCACAATGAGCAGTTCTTC.